The following is a T cell receptor beta chain sequence with its context. The germline V gene encodes CDR1 PRHDT and CDR2 FYEKMQ (reference sequence). After removal of 5 bases from V and 3 bases from J, the junction contained 7 bases not matched to a gene. The CDR3 sequence is 15 residues long. This entry comes from a study of blood T cell repertoires in COVID-19. Study information: Italy, Spain and the United States were the sources of the convalescent and acute COVID-19 samples. Sample material is recorded as cDNA or gDNA derived from T cells, B-cell-depleted T cells, or PBMCs.

In the original processing: By means of reference gene primer amplification, nucleated cell counts were estimated. Only in-frame clones appear in the TCRdb table, and some are missing; sequencing was by immunoSEQ multiplex PCR. V and J calls and clone size are given by that table; D and trimming were obtained from the DNA. The data contain around 77,000 clones, more than 75% of them singletons. The material sequenced was peripheral blood. The J gene is TRBJ2-1, the V gene TRBV13; TRBD1 matches at 7 bases. This TCR derives from a woman at least 80 years old with active or convalescent COVID-19. The CDR3 reads CASSAGQVLYNEQFF. The CDR3 DNA reads TGTGCCAGCAGCGCCGGACAGGTCCTCTACAATGAGCAGTTCTTC.